These 21 T cell receptor beta chains were sequenced from one sample in a study of T cell responses to AZD1222 COVID-19 vaccine. Some clones are missing from TCRdb's copy, which holds only in-frame ones; the method was immunoSEQ multiplex PCR. This table holds approximately 170,000 clones, about 90% found once. The source was peripheral blood, collected 28 days after the second AZD1222 dose. The receptors stem from an adult who received the AZD1222 COVID-19 vaccine.

The chain has TRBV6-1 and TRBJ2-7, with TRBD1 matching 9 bases. The CDR3 totals 16 residues. The V segment lost 0 bases and the J segment 4 bases; nucleotides outside the gene matches: 7. Germline CDR1 MNHNS, CDR2 SASEGT. As DNA, the CDR3 is TGTGCCAGCAGTGAAGCAGGGACAGGGCTCCTGTACGAGCAGTACTTC. Protein: CASSEAGTGLLYEQYF.

This clone was counted a single time. The genes are TRBV5-1 and TRBJ1-6; D remains unclear. V was trimmed by 0 bases and J by 13 bases, leaving 8 bases between them. The germline gives CDR1 SGHRS, CDR2 YFSETQ. The CDR3 is 12 amino acids. In DNA form, the CDR3 reads TGCGCCAGCAGCTTGGCCCCCGGGCCCCTCCACTTT. Its translation: CASSLAPGPLHF.

This chain uses TRBV6-5 with TRBJ1-5, with D tentatively TRBD1 (6 bases). The CDR3 runs to 14 residues. V was shortened by 7 bases and J by 5 bases, with 15 bases between the two germline ends. Germline V lookup: CDR1 MNHEY, CDR2 SVGAGI. The CDR3 DNA reads as TGTGCCAGCAAAATAGACCAGGGGTATCAGCCCCAGCATTTT. Translation gives CASKIDQGYQPQHF.

This chain connects TRBV19 to TRBJ2-3; D possibly corresponds to TRBD1 (6 bases). Trimming removed 1 base from V and 5 bases from J, with 19 bases in between. CDR3 length equals 17 residues. Germline V lookup: CDR1 LNHDA, CDR2 SQIVND (reference sequence). The CDR3 bases are TGTGCCAGTAGTATAGCCGGGACACCCCCCTATGTAGATACGCAGTATTTT. It specifies CASSIAGTPPYVDTQYF.

The rearrangement joins TRBV7-9 to TRBJ2-5; possible D gene TRBD2, 5 bases. V dropped 2 bases and J dropped 2 bases, with 12 bases sitting between them. The CDR3 spans 15 residues. Germline CDR1 SEHNR, CDR2 FQNEAQ (reference sequence). DNA of the CDR3: TGTGCCAGCAGCTTATACGGACGGGGACAAGAGACCCAGTACTTC. Amino acids: CASSLYGRGQETQYF. The variable domain in full, completed from reference TRBV7-9 and TRBJ2-5, reads DTGVSQNPRHKITKRGQNVTFRCDPISEHNRLYWYRQTLGQGPEFLTYFQNEAQLEKSRLLSDRFSAERPKGSFSTLEIQRTEQGDSAMYLCASSLYGRGQETQYFGPGTRLLVL.

This clone was detected once. The chain carries TRBV27 and TRBJ1-2; D may be TRBD1 (5 bases). Per the germline V gene, CDR1 is MNHEY and CDR2 is SMNVEV (reference sequence). The CDR3 length is 13 residues. V was trimmed by 2 bases and J by 6 bases, leaving 10 bases between them. The CDR3 DNA follows: TGTGCCAGCAGTTTACATGGGGGGAATGGCTACACCTTC. Its protein is CASSLHGGNGYTF.

The chain recombines TRBV19 with TRBJ1-4; D is perhaps TRBD1 (5 bases). This CDR3 spans 15 amino acids. Trimming removed 3 bases at V and 3 bases at J, with 11 bases between. CDR1 and CDR2 from the germline V gene are LNHDA and SQIVND (reference sequence). The CDR3 nucleotides are TGTGCCAGTAGTATCTCTGGGACCTCTAATGAAAAACTGTTTTTT. Translating it yields CASSISGTSNEKLFF.

The chain uses TRBV7-2 and TRBJ2-1, with D possibly matching TRBD1 (6 bases). V was pared by 2 bases and J by 4 bases, with 24 bases between. CDR1 and CDR2 (germline): SGHTA, FQGNSA. The length of the CDR3 is 19 residues. The CDR3, as DNA: TGTGCCAGCAGCTTAAGGGGGACACCAAGGTGGGGGTCATACAATGAGCAGTTCTTC. This sequence encodes CASSLRGTPRWGSYNEQFF.

This chain connects TRBV5-6 to TRBJ1-5, with D perhaps TRBD1 (5 bases). The ends were cut back, 0 bases at V and 7 bases at J, with 11 bases in the middle. The CDR3 has 14 amino acids. The germline CDR1 and CDR2 sequences are SGHDT and YYEEEE. CDR3 residues: CASSLAAQGQPQHF. The CDR3 DNA reads as TGTGCCAGCAGCTTGGCCGCGCAGGGCCAGCCCCAGCATTTT. The full variable domain, in which reference TRBV5-6 and TRBJ1-5 provide the parts outside the CDR3, is DAGVTQSPTHLIKTRGQQVTLRCSPKSGHDTVSWYQQALGQGPQFIFQYYEEEERQRGNFPDRFSGHQFPNYSSELNVNALLLGDSALYLCASSLAAQGQPQHFGDGTRLSIL.

CDR3 bases: TGTGCCAGCAGCCGGTCTCGGGACACTTTCTACGAGCAGTACTTC. It translates to CASSRSRDTFYEQYF. The V call is TRBV5-6, the J call TRBJ2-7, with D possibly matching TRBD1 (6 bases). In germline, CDR1 is SGHDT, CDR2 YYEEEE. This CDR3 has 15 amino acids. V was cut by 4 bases and J by 3 bases, with 17 bases left in between.

The chain carries TRBV9 and TRBJ1-5; TRBD1 aligns across 7 bases. Germline V gene lookup returns CDR1 SGDLS and CDR2 YYNGEE. This CDR3 spans 15 amino acids. V was pared by 0 bases and J by 7 bases, with 7 bases of the junction left unmatched. This CDR3 reads CASSVGTGVGQPQHF. The DNA of the CDR3 is TGTGCCAGCAGCGTAGGAACAGGGGTCGGACAGCCCCAGCATTTT. Looking up the rest from reference TRBV9 and TRBJ1-5 gives the full variable domain: DSGVTQTPKHLITATGQRVTLRCSPRSGDLSVYWYQQSLDQGLQFLIQYYNGEERAKGNILERFSAQQFPDLHSELNLSSLELGDSALYFCASSVGTGVGQPQHFGDGTRLSIL.

This chain uses TRBV30 with TRBJ1-1; D remains ambiguous. V was pared by 2 bases and J by 1 base, with 5 bases between. This CDR3 contains 12 residues. CDR1 and CDR2 (germline): GTSNPN, SVGIG (reference sequence). CDR3 sequence: CAWSPRNTEAFF. CDR3 bases: TGTGCCTGGAGTCCTCGGAACACTGAAGCTTTCTTT. Variable domain in full (rest from reference TRBV30 and TRBJ1-1): SQTIHQWPATLVQPVGSPLSLECTVEGTSNPNLYWYRQAAGRGLQLLFYSVGIGQISSEVPQNLSASRPQDRQFILSSKKLLLSDSGFYLCAWSPRNTEAFFGQGTRLTVV.

The chain couples TRBV19 to TRBJ1-2; D is perhaps TRBD1 (6 bases). This CDR3 contains 14 residues. Germline V gives CDR1 LNHDA, CDR2 SQIVND (reference sequence). V dropped 10 bases and J dropped 0 bases, with 15 bases sitting between them. In nucleotides, the CDR3 is TGTGCCACCATGGCGACAGGAACTAACTATGGCTACACCTTC. It yields the protein CATMATGTNYGYTF.

The chain is built from TRBV7-9 and TRBJ1-1, with D possibly TRBD1 on 5 matching bases. Germline V lookup: CDR1 SEHNR, CDR2 FQNEAQ (reference sequence). Trimming removed 1 base at V and 2 bases at J, with 14 bases between. The CDR3 contains 16 residues. CDR3 DNA sequence: TGTGCCAGCAGCTTAGTTGGTCTGGGGGAAAACACTGAAGCTTTCTTT. This encodes CASSLVGLGENTEAFF.

The V and J genes are TRBV6-5 and TRBJ1-4; D gene uncertain. The length of the CDR3 is 14 residues. Germline loops: CDR1 MNHEY, CDR2 SVGAGI. Trimming took 4 bases from V and 7 from J, leaving 13 bases between them. The CDR3 here is CASSFGSGTEKLFF. The CDR3 DNA sequence: TGTGCCAGCAGTTTCGGGTCGGGAACTGAAAAACTGTTTTTT.

This clone was counted a few times. V is TRBV29-1 and J is TRBJ1-1; D is unresolved. With 7 bases removed from V and 6 bases from J, the gap between germline ends came to 15 bases. Germline V gene data show CDR1 as SQVTM and CDR2 as ANQGSEA. This CDR3 has 12 amino acids. The CDR3 sequence is CSASTSGSEAFF. The CDR3 nucleotides read TGCAGCGCCAGCACATCAGGTTCTGAAGCTTTCTTT.

The rearrangement links TRBV5-4 to TRBJ2-3, with 8 positions matching TRBD2. The CDR3 is 15 amino acids. The germline V gene has CDR1 SGHNT and CDR2 YYREEE (reference sequence). V lost 1 base, J lost 3 bases, and 4 bases stayed unmatched. The CDR3: CASSLQRGFTDTQYF. CDR3 DNA: TGTGCCAGCAGCTTGCAGCGGGGGTTTACAGATACGCAGTATTTT.

This chain connects TRBV6-5 to TRBJ2-5; 8 positions match TRBD1. Looked up from germline, CDR1 is MNHEY and CDR2 is SVGAGI. V was clipped by 6 bases and J by 7 bases; unmatched bases: 7. The CDR3 consists of 13 residues. The CDR3 DNA follows: TGTGCCAGCAGCCAGGGGGCGCAGCGGACCCAGTACTTC. Amino acids: CASSQGAQRTQYF.

V gene TRBV12-3 or TRBV12-4 combines with J gene TRBJ1-1; D uncertain. The CDR3 totals 13 residues. The V end was cut by 7 bases, the J end by 1 base, with 10 bases between. The CDR3 bases are TGTGCCAGCACTCGCGTCCGGAACACTGAAGCTTTCTTT. Its protein is CASTRVRNTEAFF.

V and J are TRBV5-5 and TRBJ2-2; possibly TRBD1 for D (5 bases). The V end lost 0 bases, the J end lost 8 bases, and 11 bases lay between the germline ends. From germline, CDR1 is SGHKS and CDR2 YYEKEE (reference sequence). This CDR3 region has 14 residues. CDR3 DNA: TGTGCCAGCAGCTTGGAGTACAGGTCGGGGGAGCTGTTTTTT. Translated, it gives CASSLEYRSGELFF.

This clone was counted a few times. The CDR3 DNA reads TGTGCCAGCAGCTTAAGGGGAAGCCCAACTAATGAAAAACTGTTTTTT. It specifies CASSLRGSPTNEKLFF. The rearrangement links TRBV7-3 to TRBJ1-4; D is uncertain. V lost 1 base and J 0 bases, leaving 9 bases between the germline ends. Germline V gene data show CDR1 as SGHTA and CDR2 as FQGTGA. The CDR3 spans 16 residues.